This T cell receptor (beta chain) was profiled in a study of tumor and adjacent non-tumor tissue in lung cancer. Across the whole study: Stage I to III disease affected roughly 10 men and roughly five women aged about 30 to 76.

Study-level findings and limits: In normal lung, the top 100 clones were significantly more dominant than in tumor. Tumor tissue had significantly higher TCR diversity than normal lung.

Points on this clonotype: Antigen specificity is unknown. A junction end diverges from the germline sequence, so it may reflect a read error.

Germline values: CDR1 DFQATT, CDR2 SNEGSKA (reference sequence). This CDR3 has 16 amino acids. A modified ARM-PCR protocol with three rounds of nested PCR amplified TCRbeta. TCRdb reprocessed the multiplex PCR reads via MiXCR and lists one record per CDR3 protein. The sample lists more than 75,000 distinct CDR3 sequences, 80% to 85% occurring once. RNA was extracted from bulk tissue without any cell sorting. The sequence derives from a woman aged 45-65 years with non-small cell lung cancer. The rearrangement links TRBV20-1 to TRBJ2-1; maybe TRBD1 (6 bases). Sequenced: lung tumor tissue. CDR3 in DNA: TGCAGTACTAACCGTCGGGACATCCTCTCCTACAATGAGCAGATCTTC. Its translation: CSTNRRDILSYNEQIF.